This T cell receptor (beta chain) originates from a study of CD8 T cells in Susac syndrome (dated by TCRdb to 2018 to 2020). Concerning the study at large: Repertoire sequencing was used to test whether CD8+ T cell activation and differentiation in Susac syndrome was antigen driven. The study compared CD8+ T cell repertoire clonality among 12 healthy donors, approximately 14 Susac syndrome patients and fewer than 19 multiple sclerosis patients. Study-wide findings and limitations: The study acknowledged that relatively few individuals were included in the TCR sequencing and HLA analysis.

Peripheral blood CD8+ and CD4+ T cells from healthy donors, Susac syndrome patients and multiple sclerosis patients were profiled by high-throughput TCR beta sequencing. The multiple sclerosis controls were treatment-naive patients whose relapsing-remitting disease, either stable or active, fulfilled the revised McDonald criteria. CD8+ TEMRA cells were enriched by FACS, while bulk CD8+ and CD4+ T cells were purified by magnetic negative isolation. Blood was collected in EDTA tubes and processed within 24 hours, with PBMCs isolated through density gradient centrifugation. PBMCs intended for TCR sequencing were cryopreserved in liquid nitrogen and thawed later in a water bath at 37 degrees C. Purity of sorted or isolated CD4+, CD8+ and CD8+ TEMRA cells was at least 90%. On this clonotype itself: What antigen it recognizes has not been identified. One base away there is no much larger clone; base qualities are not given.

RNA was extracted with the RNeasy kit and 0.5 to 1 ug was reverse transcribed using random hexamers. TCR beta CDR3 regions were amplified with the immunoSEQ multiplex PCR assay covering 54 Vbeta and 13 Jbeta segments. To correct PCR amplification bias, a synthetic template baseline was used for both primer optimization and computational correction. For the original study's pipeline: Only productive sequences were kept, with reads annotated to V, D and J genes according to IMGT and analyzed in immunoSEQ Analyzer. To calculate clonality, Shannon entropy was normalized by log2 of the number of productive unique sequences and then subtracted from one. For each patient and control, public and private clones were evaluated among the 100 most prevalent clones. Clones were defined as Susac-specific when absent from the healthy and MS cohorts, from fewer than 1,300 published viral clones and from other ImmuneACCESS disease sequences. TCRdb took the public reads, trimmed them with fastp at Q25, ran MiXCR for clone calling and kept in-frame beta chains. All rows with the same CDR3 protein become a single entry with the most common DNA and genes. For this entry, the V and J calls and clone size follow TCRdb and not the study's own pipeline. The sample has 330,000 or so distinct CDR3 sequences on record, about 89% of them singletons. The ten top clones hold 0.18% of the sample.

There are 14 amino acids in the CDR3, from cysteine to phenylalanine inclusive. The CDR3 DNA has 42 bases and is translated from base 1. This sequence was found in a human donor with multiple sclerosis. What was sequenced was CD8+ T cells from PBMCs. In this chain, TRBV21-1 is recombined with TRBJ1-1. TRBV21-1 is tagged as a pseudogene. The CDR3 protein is CASSKAQGNTEAFF. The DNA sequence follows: TGTGCCAGCAGCAAAGCGCAGGGGAACACTGAAGCTTTCTTT.